This paragraph covers one TCR beta chain sequence. Per the germline V gene, CDR1 is MDHEN and CDR2 is SYDVKM. This CDR3 is built from 14 residues. Trimming pared 2 bases from V and 7 bases from J, leaving 12 bases between. The data are from a study of blood T cell repertoires in COVID-19. This table comes from immunoSEQ multiplex PCR, and its TCRdb copy is limited to in-frame clones, with some not included. This sample has 200,000 to 250,000 clones; more than 75% occur once, and the top ten carry approximately 8.4%. The V gene is TRBV28, the J gene TRBJ2-4; D is perhaps TRBD2 (6 bases). The TCR comes from an elderly woman with COVID-19, enrolled during active disease. Sequenced material: peripheral blood. CDR3 sequence reads: CASSLGGDINIQYF. CDR3 DNA sequence: TGTGCCAGCAGTTTAGGAGGGGATATTAACATTCAGTACTTC.